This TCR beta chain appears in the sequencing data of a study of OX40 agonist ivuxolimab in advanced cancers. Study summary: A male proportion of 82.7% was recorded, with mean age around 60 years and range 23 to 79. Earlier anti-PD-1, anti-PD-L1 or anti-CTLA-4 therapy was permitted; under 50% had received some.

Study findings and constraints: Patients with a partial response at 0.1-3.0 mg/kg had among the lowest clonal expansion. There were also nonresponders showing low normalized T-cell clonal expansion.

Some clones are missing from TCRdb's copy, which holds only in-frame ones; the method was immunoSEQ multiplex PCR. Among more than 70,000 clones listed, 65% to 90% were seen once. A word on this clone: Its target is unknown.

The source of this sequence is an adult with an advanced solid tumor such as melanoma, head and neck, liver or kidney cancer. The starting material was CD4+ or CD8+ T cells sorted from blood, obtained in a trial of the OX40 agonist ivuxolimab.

In nucleotides, the CDR3 is TGTGCCAGCAGCTGGGCAACGGGACTAGCGGATCAAGAGACCCAGTACTTC. It specifies CASSWATGLADQETQYF. The V gene is TRBV28, the J gene TRBJ2-5, with 11 nucleotides matching TRBD2. Germline assignment: CDR1 MDHEN and CDR2 SYDVKM. V lost 6 bases and J lost 2; bases outside the gene matches: 11. CDR3 length: 17 amino acids.